A selection of T cell receptor beta chains follows, all from one sample in a study of pediatric ulcerative colitis. Sequenced by immunoSEQ multiplex PCR; TCRdb stores in-frame clones only, minus some. The repertoire holds about 35,000 clones, about 81% seen once, with about 1.1% in the top ten. Sequencing was done on a sample of gut tissue. The receptors were gathered from a boy aged 5-17 years with mild ulcerative colitis. Each CDR3 is given with its conserved first and last residue. D genes are given only for firm matches. Clone size is stated in some rows and not others, as once, few, many or a class when expanded.

J gene: TRBJ1-6
V gene: TRBV6-1
D gene: .
clone size: few
CDR3 DNA: TGTGCCAGCAGTGACCTTGGGGGGGGAGGCGCACCCCTCCACTTT
CDR3 protein: CASSDLGGGGAPLHF

J gene: TRBJ2-1
V gene: TRBV5-1
D gene: TRBD2
clone size: .
CDR3 DNA: TGCGCCAGCAGCCCGGGACTAGGGCGGGACGAGCAGTTCTTC
CDR3 protein: CASSPGLGRDEQFF

J gene: TRBJ2-3
V gene: TRBV5-6
D gene: TRBD1
clone size: once
CDR3 DNA: TGTGCCAGCAGCTGGGACAGGGTAGGCCCAGATACGCAGTATTTT
CDR3 protein: CASSWDRVGPDTQYF

J gene: TRBJ2-1
V gene: TRBV29-1
D gene: .
clone size: .
CDR3 DNA: TGCAGCGTTCGGACAGCTTACAATGAGCAGTTCTTC
CDR3 protein: CSVRTAYNEQFF

J gene: TRBJ1-1
V gene: TRBV5-1
D gene: .
clone size: .
CDR3 DNA: TGCGCCAGCAGCTTGATAGGTCAGAACACTGAAGCTTTCTTT
CDR3 protein: CASSLIGQNTEAFF

J gene: TRBJ2-5
V gene: TRBV7-2
D gene: .
clone size: .
CDR3 DNA: TGTGCCAGTAAACTAGGGGGAGGAGAGACCCAGTACTTC
CDR3 protein: CASKLGGGETQYF

J gene: TRBJ1-6
V gene: TRBV10-2
D gene: .
clone size: .
CDR3 DNA: TGCGCCAGCAGGCCAGACTCCTATAATTCACCCCTCCACTTT
CDR3 protein: CASRPDSYNSPLHF

J gene: TRBJ2-3
V gene: TRBV5-6
D gene: .
clone size: .
CDR3 DNA: TGTGCCAGCAGCTTGGGGGGGGGCACAGATACGCAGTATTTT
CDR3 protein: CASSLGGGTDTQYF

J gene: TRBJ1-2
V gene: TRBV7-2
D gene: TRBD1
clone size: .
CDR3 DNA: TGTGCCAGCAGCTTTATGGACAGGGGGGATGGCTACACCTTC
CDR3 protein: CASSFMDRGDGYTF

J gene: TRBJ2-3
V gene: TRBV5-1
D gene: .
clone size: .
CDR3 DNA: TGCGCCAGCAGCTTGGCCTCGTGGTCTAGCACAGATACGCAGTATTTT
CDR3 protein: CASSLASWSSTDTQYF

J gene: TRBJ2-7
V gene: TRBV14
D gene: .
clone size: .
CDR3 DNA: TGTGCCAGCAGCCCGTGGGTAGCGAGGGAGCAGTACTTC
CDR3 protein: CASSPWVAREQYF

J gene: TRBJ2-5
V gene: TRBV6-1
D gene: TRBD2
clone size: .
CDR3 DNA: TGTGCCAGCAGGATAACGGGGGGCCAAGAGACCCAGTACTTC
CDR3 protein: CASRITGGQETQYF

J gene: TRBJ2-3
V gene: TRBV4-2
D gene: TRBD2
clone size: few
CDR3 DNA: TGTGCCAGCAGCCAAGCCCCTACTAGCGGGGGGGCCGCAGATACGCAGTATTTT
CDR3 protein: CASSQAPTSGGAADTQYF

J gene: TRBJ2-6
V gene: TRBV5-1
D gene: TRBD1
clone size: .
CDR3 DNA: TGCGCCAGCAGCACGGGACAGGGGAGCACTGGGGCCAACGTCCTGACTTTC
CDR3 protein: CASSTGQGSTGANVLTF

J gene: TRBJ1-2
V gene: TRBV6-5
D gene: .
clone size: once
CDR3 DNA: TGTGCCAGCACAATAGCAGGGTCTCAAGGCTACACCTTC
CDR3 protein: CASTIAGSQGYTF

J gene: TRBJ2-3
V gene: TRBV2
D gene: TRBD2
clone size: .
CDR3 DNA: TGTGCCAGCAGTCTAGCGGGGGACGCAGATACGCAGTATTTT
CDR3 protein: CASSLAGDADTQYF

J gene: TRBJ1-2
V gene: TRBV29-1
D gene: TRBD1
clone size: .
CDR3 DNA: TGCAGCGCTTCGACAGGGGGCGCCTATGGCTACACCTTC
CDR3 protein: CSASTGGAYGYTF

J gene: TRBJ1-1
V gene: TRBV18
D gene: .
clone size: .
CDR3 DNA: TGTGCCAGCTCACCAATCAGGGACACTGAAGCTTTCTTT
CDR3 protein: CASSPIRDTEAFF

J gene: TRBJ1-2
V gene: TRBV2
D gene: .
clone size: .
CDR3 DNA: TGTGCCAGCAGAGCCAGCGGGACCGTAGGTTGGGGCTACACCTTC
CDR3 protein: CASRASGTVGWGYTF

J gene: TRBJ2-3
V gene: TRBV5-4
D gene: .
clone size: .
CDR3 DNA: TGTGCCAGCAGCTTGAGGTCAGATACGCAGTATTTT
CDR3 protein: CASSLRSDTQYF

J gene: TRBJ1-2
V gene: TRBV5-4
D gene: .
clone size: few
CDR3 DNA: TGTGCCAGCAGATCAGCCCAGCGGTCTGGCTATGGCTACACCTTC
CDR3 protein: CASRSAQRSGYGYTF

J gene: TRBJ2-7
V gene: TRBV4-1
D gene: .
clone size: .
CDR3 DNA: TGCGCCAGCAGCCTTTCACCCGGGGTCCCGAACTACGAGCAGTACTTC
CDR3 protein: CASSLSPGVPNYEQYF

J gene: TRBJ1-5
V gene: TRBV2
D gene: TRBD1
clone size: .
CDR3 DNA: TGTGCCAGCAGTGAATCAGGGGGTAGCAATCAGCCCCAGCATTTT
CDR3 protein: CASSESGGSNQPQHF

J gene: TRBJ2-1
V gene: TRBV6-1
D gene: .
clone size: .
CDR3 DNA: TGTGCCAGCAAAGTGGGAATTACCTACAATGAGCAGTTCTTC
CDR3 protein: CASKVGITYNEQFF

J gene: TRBJ1-6
V gene: TRBV29-1
D gene: .
clone size: .
CDR3 DNA: TGCAGCGTTGAAGACTACGGGAGAGGGCAGGATTCACCCCTCCACTTT
CDR3 protein: CSVEDYGRGQDSPLHF

J gene: TRBJ1-3
V gene: TRBV15
D gene: TRBD1
clone size: .
CDR3 DNA: TGTGCCACCAGCAGGGTCCCGGGACAGGGAATCTCTGGAAACACCATATATTTT
CDR3 protein: CATSRVPGQGISGNTIYF

J gene: TRBJ2-7
V gene: TRBV5-1
D gene: .
clone size: .
CDR3 DNA: TGCGCCAGCAGCTTGGCCCCCGACAGCACCTACGAGCAGTACTTC
CDR3 protein: CASSLAPDSTYEQYF

J gene: TRBJ2-3
V gene: TRBV19
D gene: .
clone size: .
CDR3 DNA: TGTGCCAGTAGTATTCAGGGACTCCGGTCAGATACGCAGTATTTT
CDR3 protein: CASSIQGLRSDTQYF

J gene: TRBJ1-4
V gene: TRBV6-1
D gene: .
clone size: .
CDR3 DNA: TGTGCCAGCAGTGTCTTCGGGGAAAAACTGTTTTTT
CDR3 protein: CASSVFGEKLFF

J gene: TRBJ2-2
V gene: TRBV4-1
D gene: .
clone size: .
CDR3 DNA: TGCGCCAGCAGCCAAAGGCAGGTAGACACCGGGGAGCTGTTTTTT
CDR3 protein: CASSQRQVDTGELFF

J gene: TRBJ1-2
V gene: TRBV27
D gene: .
clone size: .
CDR3 DNA: TGTGCCAGCAGTTGGTCGCCTTCCTATGGCTACACCTTC
CDR3 protein: CASSWSPSYGYTF

J gene: TRBJ2-5
V gene: TRBV9
D gene: TRBD1
clone size: .
CDR3 DNA: TGTGCCAGCAGCCCCCGTACGGGACAGGAGGAAGAGACCCAGTACTTC
CDR3 protein: CASSPRTGQEEETQYF

J gene: TRBJ2-1
V gene: TRBV4-1
D gene: .
clone size: .
CDR3 DNA: TGCGCCAGCAGCCAGGGGCCCGAGAGCTCCTACAATGAGCAGTTCTTC
CDR3 protein: CASSQGPESSYNEQFF

J gene: TRBJ2-5
V gene: TRBV18
D gene: .
clone size: .
CDR3 DNA: TGTGCCAGCTCACCCGCGGAGACCCAGTACTTC
CDR3 protein: CASSPAETQYF

J gene: TRBJ2-2
V gene: TRBV10-3
D gene: .
clone size: .
CDR3 DNA: TGTGCCATCAGTGAGAGAACACGCCGCACCGGGGAGCTGTTTTTT
CDR3 protein: CAISERTRRTGELFF

J gene: TRBJ2-1
V gene: TRBV19
D gene: TRBD2
clone size: .
CDR3 DNA: TGTGCCAGTAGTATGGTGGGCGGGGGGCCGCACAATGAGCAGTTCTTC
CDR3 protein: CASSMVGGGPHNEQFF

J gene: TRBJ1-2
V gene: TRBV4-2
D gene: TRBD1
clone size: .
CDR3 DNA: TGTGCCAGCAGCCTTGTTCGGACAGGGGTGAACTATGGCTACACCTTC
CDR3 protein: CASSLVRTGVNYGYTF

J gene: TRBJ2-1
V gene: TRBV2
D gene: .
clone size: .
CDR3 DNA: TGTGCCAGCATTCAACAGGCCCGGGACGATGAGCAGTTCTTC
CDR3 protein: CASIQQARDDEQFF

J gene: TRBJ1-1
V gene: TRBV5-1
D gene: .
clone size: .
CDR3 DNA: TGCGCCAGCAGCCCATCGGGAGGACTGAACACTGAAGCTTTCTTT
CDR3 protein: CASSPSGGLNTEAFF

J gene: TRBJ1-5
V gene: TRBV30
D gene: .
clone size: .
CDR3 DNA: TGTGCCTGGAGTGGACGCCTGGGGGGTTTAGGCAATCAGCCCCAGCATTTT
CDR3 protein: CAWSGRLGGLGNQPQHF

J gene: TRBJ2-2
V gene: TRBV30
D gene: .
clone size: once
CDR3 DNA: TGTGCCTGGAGCAAGGGACTTCTAAACACCGGGGAGCTGTTTTTT
CDR3 protein: CAWSKGLLNTGELFF

J gene: TRBJ2-5
V gene: TRBV28
D gene: .
clone size: .
CDR3 DNA: TGTGCCAGCAGTCCGCCACGACAAGGGGGAGAGACCCAGTACTTC
CDR3 protein: CASSPPRQGGETQYF

J gene: TRBJ1-5
V gene: TRBV7-8
D gene: TRBD1
clone size: .
CDR3 DNA: TGTGCCAGCAGCTTATCAGGGGGCGGTCAGCCCCAGCATTTT
CDR3 protein: CASSLSGGGQPQHF

J gene: TRBJ2-3
V gene: TRBV18
D gene: TRBD2
clone size: .
CDR3 DNA: TGTGCCAGCTCACCGTTAGCGGGGGCCAGCACAGATACGCAGTATTTT
CDR3 protein: CASSPLAGASTDTQYF

J gene: TRBJ1-2
V gene: TRBV29-1
D gene: TRBD1
clone size: .
CDR3 DNA: TGCAGCGTTGAAGATAGGGGACAGGGGAACTATGGCTACACCTTC
CDR3 protein: CSVEDRGQGNYGYTF

J gene: TRBJ2-7
V gene: TRBV7-9
D gene: TRBD1
clone size: .
CDR3 DNA: TGTGCCAGCAGCCTCTGGGCCCTCCCGACAGGGCTCCGCGAGCAGTACTTC
CDR3 protein: CASSLWALPTGLREQYF

J gene: TRBJ2-7
V gene: TRBV10-2
D gene: .
clone size: .
CDR3 DNA: TGCGCCAGCAGTGAGTCACCCAGCGCCGAGGACTACGAGCAGTACTTC
CDR3 protein: CASSESPSAEDYEQYF

J gene: TRBJ1-2
V gene: TRBV20-1
D gene: .
clone size: .
CDR3 DNA: TGCAGTGCCCCACAATCCATGCGCTACACCTTC
CDR3 protein: CSAPQSMRYTF

J gene: TRBJ1-1
V gene: TRBV7-9
D gene: TRBD1
clone size: few
CDR3 DNA: TGTGCCAGCAGCTTAAAGGGACAGGGGGCCACTGAAGCTTTCTTT
CDR3 protein: CASSLKGQGATEAFF

J gene: TRBJ1-4
V gene: TRBV5-1
D gene: .
clone size: .
CDR3 DNA: TGCGCCAGCAGCTTGGTGGGCAGGTCTAATGAAAAACTGTTTTTT
CDR3 protein: CASSLVGRSNEKLFF

J gene: TRBJ1-1
V gene: TRBV5-1
D gene: .
clone size: .
CDR3 DNA: TGCGCCAGCAGCTTGACAGAAAACACTGAAGCTTTCTTT
CDR3 protein: CASSLTENTEAFF

J gene: TRBJ2-7
V gene: TRBV30
D gene: .
clone size: .
CDR3 DNA: TGTGCCTGGAGTATCCGGGGATACGAGCAGTACTTC
CDR3 protein: CAWSIRGYEQYF

J gene: TRBJ2-6
V gene: TRBV14
D gene: .
clone size: .
CDR3 DNA: TGTGCCAGCAGCCAAGATTTACCACAGGGTTCTGGGGCCAACGTCCTGACTTTC
CDR3 protein: CASSQDLPQGSGANVLTF

J gene: TRBJ1-1
V gene: TRBV7-9
D gene: .
clone size: .
CDR3 DNA: TGTGCCAGCAGCGTAGGGGGAATGAACACTGAAGCTTTCTTT
CDR3 protein: CASSVGGMNTEAFF

J gene: TRBJ1-1
V gene: TRBV6-5
D gene: .
clone size: .
CDR3 DNA: TGTGCCAGCAGTTATGGGACCGCAGGGGTCACTGAAGCTTTCTTT
CDR3 protein: CASSYGTAGVTEAFF